The 3 T cell receptor beta chains below were found in one sample sequenced in a study of cytomegalovirus exposure and HLA in healthy donors. The PCR made use of 60 Vbeta and 13 Jbeta primers. The table came from immunoSEQ multiplex PCR; TCRdb's copy has only in-frame clones and leaves some out. This table holds 110,000 or so clones, 73% found once. Sequenced sample: PBMCs. These receptor sequences come from a man aged 40-50 years in good health and CMV-seronegative.

DNA of the CDR3: TGTGCCAGCAGCCCACTTCGACAGGGATGGTACAATGAGCAGTTCTTC. It translates to CASSPLRQGWYNEQFF. V gene TRBV5-6 combines with J gene TRBJ2-1; TRBD1 matches 7 bases. The CDR3 covers 16 residues. V lost 4 bases, J lost 4 bases, and 11 bases stayed unmatched. The germline V gene has CDR1 SGHDT and CDR2 YYEEEE.

The gene calls are TRBV9 and TRBJ2-1; 13 bases agree with TRBD2. CDR1 and CDR2 from the germline V gene are SGDLS and YYNGEE. With 2 bases clipped from V and 4 bases from J, the junction kept 0 bases outside the gene matches. CDR3 length: 15 residues. The DNA of the CDR3 is TGTGCCAGCAGCGTGACTAGCGGGGGGTACAATGAGCAGTTCTTC. This gives the protein CASSVTSGGYNEQFF.

The chain couples TRBV9 to TRBJ2-7, with D maybe TRBD2 (6 bases). Trimming took off 4 bases at V and 6 bases at J, with 17 bases between the two ends. Looked up from germline, CDR1 is SGDLS and CDR2 is YYNGEE. This CDR3 is 14 amino acids long. CDR3 in DNA: TGTGCCAGCAGCAAAAACAGCGGGCAGGGCGAGCAGTACTTC. Residues: CASSKNSGQGEQYF.